These T cell receptor beta chains were read from a single sample in a study of blood T cell repertoires in COVID-19. The data were produced by immunoSEQ multiplex PCR, yet TCRdb's version contains in-frame clones alone and is incomplete. The sample shows tens of thousands of clones, less than 90% of them seen only once. The sequenced sample consisted of peripheral blood. Source of these receptors: a human donor with active COVID-19. The donor label of this sample is uncertain. CDR3s include the opening cysteine and the closing phenylalanine or tryptophan. The D gene is left open where the match is weak. Clone sizes are given selectively: once, few, many, or a class where the clone is expanded.

CDR3 protein	CDR3 DNA	clone size	V gene	J gene	D gene
CASGSDQGANSPLHF	TGCGCCAGCGGGAGCGATCAGGGGGCTAATTCACCCCTCCACTTT	.	TRBV5-1	TRBJ1-6	TRBD1
CAGRGQLVNTIYF	TGTGCCGGTAGGGGACAGCTAGTAAACACCATATATTTT	.	TRBV12-3/TRBV12-4	TRBJ1-3	TRBD1
CASSPSVGQFF	TGTGCCAGCAGCCCTAGCGTTGGGCAGTTCTTC	.	TRBV6-2/TRBV6-3	TRBJ2-1	.
CASSLQTGLEQYF	TGTGCCAGCAGCTTACAGACAGGTCTCGAGCAGTACTTC	few	TRBV2	TRBJ2-7	.
CASSSGGLDTGELFF	TGTGCCAGCAGCTCGGGGGGGCTGGACACCGGGGAGCTGTTTTTT	.	TRBV9	TRBJ2-2	TRBD2
CASSLTPGRGKETQYF	TGTGCCAGCAGCTTAACTCCGGGCAGGGGGAAAGAGACCCAGTACTTC	.	TRBV7-3	TRBJ2-5	TRBD1
CASSLDPRGPGSPLHF	TGTGCCAGCAGCTTAGATCCCAGGGGGCCGGGTTCACCCCTCCACTTT	.	TRBV11-2	TRBJ1-6	TRBD1
CASSLNQGPSYEQYF	TGCGCCAGCAGCTTGAATCAGGGGCCGTCTTACGAGCAGTACTTC	once	TRBV5-1	TRBJ2-7	.
CASSPRTGWSSGANVLTF	TGTGCCAGCAGCCCTCGGACAGGGTGGAGCTCTGGGGCCAACGTCCTGACTTTC	.	TRBV7-9	TRBJ2-6	TRBD1
CASSLVSSGGALDEQFF	TGCGCCAGCAGCTTGGTATCTAGCGGGGGGGCCCTCGATGAGCAGTTCTTC	.	TRBV5-1	TRBJ2-1	TRBD2
CASSTGLLSSGYTF	TGCGCCAGCAGTACAGGCCTTCTCTCCTCTGGCTACACCTTC	.	TRBV4-3	TRBJ1-2	.
CASSFGTGNTEAFF	TGTGCCAGCAGCTTCGGGACAGGGAACACTGAAGCTTTCTTT	.	TRBV7-2	TRBJ1-1	TRBD1
CASSPDRGRGYMGSPLHF	TGTGCCAGCAGCCCAGACAGGGGGCGCGGTTACATGGGTTCACCCCTCCACTTT	.	TRBV27	TRBJ1-6	TRBD1
CASSSTGVSTNEKLFF	TGTGCCAGCAGTTCCACAGGGGTTTCGACTAATGAAAAACTGTTTTTT	.	TRBV6-6	TRBJ1-4	TRBD1
CASSLTGSNQPQHF	TGTGCCAGCAGCTTAACGGGGTCTAATCAGCCCCAGCATTTT	.	TRBV7-9	TRBJ1-5	.
CASSGDREYEQFF	TGCGCCAGCAGCGGCGACAGGGAGTATGAGCAGTTCTTC	.	TRBV5-1	TRBJ2-1	TRBD1
CASSLHVRRTQFF	TGTGCCAGCAGCTTACACGTTAGGAGAACGCAGTTCTTC	.	TRBV11-2	TRBJ2-1	.
CASSSMSGGSNTGELFF	TGCGCCAGCAGCTCGATGTCGGGGGGTTCAAACACCGGGGAGCTGTTTTTT	.	TRBV5-1	TRBJ2-2	TRBD2
CASSLAAVAGVLDTQYF	TGTGCCAGCAGCTTAGCAGCCGTAGCGGGGGTTCTAGATACGCAGTATTTT	few	TRBV7-8	TRBJ2-3	TRBD2